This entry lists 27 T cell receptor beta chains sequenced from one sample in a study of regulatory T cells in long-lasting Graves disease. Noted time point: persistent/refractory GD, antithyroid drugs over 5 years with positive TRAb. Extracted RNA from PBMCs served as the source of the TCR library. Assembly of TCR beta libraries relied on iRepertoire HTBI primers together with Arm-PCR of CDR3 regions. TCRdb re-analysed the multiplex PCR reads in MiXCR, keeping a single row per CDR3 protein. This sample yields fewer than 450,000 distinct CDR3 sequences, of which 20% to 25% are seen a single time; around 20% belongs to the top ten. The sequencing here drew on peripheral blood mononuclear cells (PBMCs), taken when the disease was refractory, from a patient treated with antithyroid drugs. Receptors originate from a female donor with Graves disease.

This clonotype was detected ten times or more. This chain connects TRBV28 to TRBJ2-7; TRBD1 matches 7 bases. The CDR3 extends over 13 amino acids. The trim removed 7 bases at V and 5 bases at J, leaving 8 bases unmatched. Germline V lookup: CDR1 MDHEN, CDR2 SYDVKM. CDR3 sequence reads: CASKPQGYHEQYF. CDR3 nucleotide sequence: TGTGCCAGCAAACCACAGGGGTACCACGAGCAGTACTTC.

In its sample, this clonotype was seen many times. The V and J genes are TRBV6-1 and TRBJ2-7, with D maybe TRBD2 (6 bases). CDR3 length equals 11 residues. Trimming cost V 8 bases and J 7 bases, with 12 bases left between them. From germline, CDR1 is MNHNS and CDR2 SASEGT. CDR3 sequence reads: CASLGGDEQYF. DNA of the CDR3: TGTGCCAGCCTGGGGGGAGATGAGCAGTACTTC.

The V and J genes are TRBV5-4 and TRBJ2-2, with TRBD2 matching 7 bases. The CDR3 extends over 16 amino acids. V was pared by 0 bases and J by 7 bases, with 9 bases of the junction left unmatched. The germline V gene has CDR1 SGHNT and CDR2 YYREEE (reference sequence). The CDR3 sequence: CASSLGWRESVGELFF. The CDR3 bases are TGTGCCAGCAGCTTGGGTTGGCGGGAGAGCGTCGGGGAGCTGTTTTTT. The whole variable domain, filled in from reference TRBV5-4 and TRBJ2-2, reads ETGVTQSPTHLIKTRGQQVTLRCSSQSGHNTVSWYQQALGQGPQFIFQYYREEENGRGNFPPRFSGLQFPNYSSELNVNALELDDSALYLCASSLGWRESVGELFFGEGSRLTVL.

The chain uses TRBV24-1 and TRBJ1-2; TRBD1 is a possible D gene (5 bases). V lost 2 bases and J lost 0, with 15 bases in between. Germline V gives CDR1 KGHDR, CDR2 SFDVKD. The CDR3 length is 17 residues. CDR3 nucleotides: TGTGCCACCAGTGATTCGGAGGGGCCCCATACTAACTATGGCTACACCTTC. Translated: CATSDSEGPHTNYGYTF.

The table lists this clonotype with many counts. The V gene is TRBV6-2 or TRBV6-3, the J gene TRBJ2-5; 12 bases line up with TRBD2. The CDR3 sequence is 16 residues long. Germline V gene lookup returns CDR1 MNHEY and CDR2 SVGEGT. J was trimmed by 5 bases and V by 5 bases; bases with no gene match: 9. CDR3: CASSEPRLAGVETQYF. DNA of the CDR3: TGTGCCAGCAGTGAACCTAGACTAGCGGGAGTGGAGACCCAGTACTTC.

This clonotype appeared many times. The CDR3 region is CASSHPGQGTHEQYF. The CDR3 region has the DNA TGTGCCAGCAGTCACCCGGGACAGGGTACCCACGAGCAGTACTTC. The V and J genes are TRBV28 and TRBJ2-7, with TRBD1 matching 9 bases. V was pared by 5 bases and J by 5 bases, with 10 bases of the junction left unmatched. Germline-derived CDR1 and CDR2 are MDHEN and SYDVKM. The CDR3 spans 15 residues. The full variable domain, with the rest looked up from reference TRBV28 and TRBJ2-7, is DVKVTQSSRYLVKRTGEKVFLECVQDMDHENMFWYRQDPGLGLRLIYFSYDVKMKEKGDIPEGYSVSREKKERFSLILESASTNQTSMYLCASSHPGQGTHEQYFGPGTRLTVT.

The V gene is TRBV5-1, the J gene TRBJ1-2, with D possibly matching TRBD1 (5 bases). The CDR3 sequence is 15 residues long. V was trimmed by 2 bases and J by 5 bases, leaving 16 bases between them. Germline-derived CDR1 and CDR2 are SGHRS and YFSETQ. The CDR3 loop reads CASSFRPGTPYGYTF. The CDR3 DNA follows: TGCGCCAGCAGCTTCAGGCCGGGGACCCCTTATGGCTACACCTTC.

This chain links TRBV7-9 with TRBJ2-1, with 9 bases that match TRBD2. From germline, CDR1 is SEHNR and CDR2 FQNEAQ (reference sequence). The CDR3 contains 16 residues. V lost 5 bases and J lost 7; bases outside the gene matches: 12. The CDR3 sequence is CASSPTSGEAANEQFF. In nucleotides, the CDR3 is TGTGCCAGCAGCCCGACTAGCGGCGAGGCGGCTAATGAGCAGTTCTTC.

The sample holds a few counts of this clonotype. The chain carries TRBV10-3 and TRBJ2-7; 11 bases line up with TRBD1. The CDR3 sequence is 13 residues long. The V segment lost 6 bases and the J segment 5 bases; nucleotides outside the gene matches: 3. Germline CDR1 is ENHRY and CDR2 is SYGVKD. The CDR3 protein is CAIRGQGGDEQYF. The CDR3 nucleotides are TGTGCCATCAGGGGACAGGGGGGCGACGAGCAGTACTTC.

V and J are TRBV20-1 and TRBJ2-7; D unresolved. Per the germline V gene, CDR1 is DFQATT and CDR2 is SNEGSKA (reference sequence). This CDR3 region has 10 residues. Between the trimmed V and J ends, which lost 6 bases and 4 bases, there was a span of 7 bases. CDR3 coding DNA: TGCAGTGCCCATGAGTACGAGCAGTACTTC. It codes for CSAHEYEQYF.

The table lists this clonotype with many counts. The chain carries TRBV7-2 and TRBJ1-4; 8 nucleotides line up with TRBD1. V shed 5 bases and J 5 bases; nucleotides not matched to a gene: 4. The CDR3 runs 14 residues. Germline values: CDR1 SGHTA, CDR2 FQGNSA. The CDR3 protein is CASSVDRANEKLFF. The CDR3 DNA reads TGTGCCAGCAGCGTGGACAGGGCAAATGAAAAACTGTTTTTT.

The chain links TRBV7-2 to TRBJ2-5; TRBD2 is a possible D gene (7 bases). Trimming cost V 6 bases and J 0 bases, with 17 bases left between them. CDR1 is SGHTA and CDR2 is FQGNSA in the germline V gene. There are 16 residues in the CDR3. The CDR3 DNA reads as TGTGCCAGCAGATTCCTCGGGGGGCTGAACCAAGAGACCCAGTACTTC. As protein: CASRFLGGLNQETQYF.

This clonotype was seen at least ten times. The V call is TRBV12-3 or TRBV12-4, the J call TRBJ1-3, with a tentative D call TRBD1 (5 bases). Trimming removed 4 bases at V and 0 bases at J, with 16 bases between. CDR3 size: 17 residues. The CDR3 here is CASSSSTWDYSGNTIYF. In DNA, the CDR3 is TGTGCCAGCAGTTCCTCCACGTGGGACTACTCTGGAAACACCATATATTTT.

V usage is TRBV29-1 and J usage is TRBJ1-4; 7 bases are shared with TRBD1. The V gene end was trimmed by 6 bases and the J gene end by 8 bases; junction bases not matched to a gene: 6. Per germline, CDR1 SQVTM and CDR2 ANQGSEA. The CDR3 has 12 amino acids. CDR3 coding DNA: TGCAGCGTAGGGGACAGAGGGGAAAAACTGTTTTTT. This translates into CSVGDRGEKLFF.

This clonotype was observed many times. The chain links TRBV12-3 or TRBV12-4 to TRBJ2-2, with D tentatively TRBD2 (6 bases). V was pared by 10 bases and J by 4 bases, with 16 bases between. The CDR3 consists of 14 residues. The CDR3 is CATNRDGSTGELFF. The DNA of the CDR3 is TGTGCCACCAACCGCGACGGGAGCACCGGGGAGCTGTTTTTT.

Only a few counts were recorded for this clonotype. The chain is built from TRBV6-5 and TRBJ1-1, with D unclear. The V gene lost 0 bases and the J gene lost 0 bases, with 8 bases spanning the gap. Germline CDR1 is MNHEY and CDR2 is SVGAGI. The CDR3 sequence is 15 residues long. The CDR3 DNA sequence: TGTGCCAGCAGTTACTCACGACACTTGAACACTGAAGCTTTCTTT. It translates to CASSYSRHLNTEAFF.

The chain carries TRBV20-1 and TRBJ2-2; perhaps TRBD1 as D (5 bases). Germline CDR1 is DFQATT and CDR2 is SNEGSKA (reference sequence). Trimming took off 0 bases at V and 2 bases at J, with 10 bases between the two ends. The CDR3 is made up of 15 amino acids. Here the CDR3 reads CSARDQRGNTGELFF. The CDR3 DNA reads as TGCAGTGCTAGAGATCAAAGGGGTAACACCGGGGAGCTGTTTTTT.

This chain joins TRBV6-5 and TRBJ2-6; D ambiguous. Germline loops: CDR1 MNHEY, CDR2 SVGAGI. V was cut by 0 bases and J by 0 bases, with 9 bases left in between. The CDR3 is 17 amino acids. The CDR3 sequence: CASSYSAPGSGANVLTF. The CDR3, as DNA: TGTGCCAGCAGTTACTCGGCCCCGGGCTCTGGGGCCAACGTCCTGACTTTC.

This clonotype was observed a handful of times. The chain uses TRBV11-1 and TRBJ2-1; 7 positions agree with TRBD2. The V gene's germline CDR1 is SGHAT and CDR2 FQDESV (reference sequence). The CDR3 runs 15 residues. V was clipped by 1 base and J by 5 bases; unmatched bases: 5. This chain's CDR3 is CASSLEAGTNNEQFF. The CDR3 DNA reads TGTGCCAGCAGCTTAGAGGCAGGGACTAACAATGAGCAGTTCTTC.

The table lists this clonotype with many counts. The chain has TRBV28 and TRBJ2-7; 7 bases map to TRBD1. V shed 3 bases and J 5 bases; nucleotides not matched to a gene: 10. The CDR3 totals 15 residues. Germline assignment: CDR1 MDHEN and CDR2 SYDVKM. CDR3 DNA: TGTGCCAGCAGTTTGGAGACAGGGCGTGATAACGAGCAGTACTTC. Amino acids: CASSLETGRDNEQYF.

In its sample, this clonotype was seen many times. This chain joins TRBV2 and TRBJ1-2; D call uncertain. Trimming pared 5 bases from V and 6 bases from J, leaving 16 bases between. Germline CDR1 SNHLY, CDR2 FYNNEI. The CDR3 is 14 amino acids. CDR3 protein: CASSTTRAINGYTF. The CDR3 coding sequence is TGTGCCAGCAGTACAACCCGGGCCATAAATGGCTACACCTTC.

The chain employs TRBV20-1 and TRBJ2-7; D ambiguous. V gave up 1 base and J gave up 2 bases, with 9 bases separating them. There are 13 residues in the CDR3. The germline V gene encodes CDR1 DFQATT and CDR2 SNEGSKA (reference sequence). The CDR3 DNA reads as TGCAGTGCTAGAGGTTCCAGTCCCTACGAGCAGTACTTC. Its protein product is CSARGSSPYEQYF.

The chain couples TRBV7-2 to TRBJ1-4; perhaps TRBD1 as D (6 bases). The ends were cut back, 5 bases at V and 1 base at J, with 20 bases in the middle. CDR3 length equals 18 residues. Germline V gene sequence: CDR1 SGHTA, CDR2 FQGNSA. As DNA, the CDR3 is TGTGCCAGCAGCACCTTTGCGGACAGAGAGGGAACTAATGAAAAACTGTTTTTT. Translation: CASSTFADREGTNEKLFF. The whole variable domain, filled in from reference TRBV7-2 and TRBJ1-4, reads GAGVSQSPSNKVTEKGKDVELRCDPISGHTALYWYRQSLGQGLEFLIYFQGNSAPDKSGLPSDRFSAERTGGSVSTLTIQRTQQEDSAVYLCASSTFADREGTNEKLFFGSGTQLSVL.

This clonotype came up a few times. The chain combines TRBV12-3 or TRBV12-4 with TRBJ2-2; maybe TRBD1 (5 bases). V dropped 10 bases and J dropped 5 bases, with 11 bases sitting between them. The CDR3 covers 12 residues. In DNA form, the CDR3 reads TGTGCCAACTGGGCAGGGACCGGGGAGCTGTTTTTT. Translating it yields CANWAGTGELFF.

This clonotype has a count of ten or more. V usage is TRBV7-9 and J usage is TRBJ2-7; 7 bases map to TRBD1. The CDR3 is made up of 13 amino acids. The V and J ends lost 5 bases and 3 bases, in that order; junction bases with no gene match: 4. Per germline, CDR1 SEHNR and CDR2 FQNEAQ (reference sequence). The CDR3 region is CASSRDSNYEQYF. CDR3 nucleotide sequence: TGTGCCAGCAGCCGGGACAGTAACTACGAGCAGTACTTC.

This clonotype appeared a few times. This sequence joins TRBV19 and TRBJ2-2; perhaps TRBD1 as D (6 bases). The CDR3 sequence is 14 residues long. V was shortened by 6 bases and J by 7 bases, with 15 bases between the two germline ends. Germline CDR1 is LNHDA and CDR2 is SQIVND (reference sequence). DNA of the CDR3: TGTGCCAGTAGAGCTAGACAGGATATCGGGGAGCTGTTTTTT. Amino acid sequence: CASRARQDIGELFF. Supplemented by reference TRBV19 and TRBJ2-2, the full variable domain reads DGGITQSPKYLFRKEGQNVTLSCEQNLNHDAMYWYRQDPGQGLRLIYYSQIVNDFQKGDIAEGYSVSREKKESFPLTVTSAQKNPTAFYLCASRARQDIGELFFGEGSRLTVL.

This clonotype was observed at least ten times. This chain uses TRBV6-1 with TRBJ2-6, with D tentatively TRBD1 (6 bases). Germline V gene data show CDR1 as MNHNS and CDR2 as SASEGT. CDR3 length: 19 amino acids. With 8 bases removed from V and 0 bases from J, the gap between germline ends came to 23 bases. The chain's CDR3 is CASAPLQGSARSGANVLTF. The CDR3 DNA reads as TGTGCCAGCGCGCCATTACAGGGTAGTGCCCGCTCTGGGGCCAACGTCCTGACTTTC.